This entry is about one T cell receptor (beta chain). Its antigen is currently unknown. The data derive from a study of OX40 agonist ivuxolimab in advanced cancers. Study context: Partial responses were achieved by three patients: one hepatocellular carcinoma, two cutaneous melanoma. Findings and caveats of the study: Also showing low normalized T-cell clonal expansion were some of the nonresponders. The investigators did not determine what antigen specificity the expanded peripheral T cells had.

Sequenced by immunoSEQ multiplex PCR; TCRdb stores in-frame clones only, minus some. The sample has about 21,000 clones; under 90% are singletons. The CDR3 consists of 15 residues. Trimming stripped 5 bases from V and 3 bases from J, with 16 bases between. Germline assignment: CDR1 SSHAT and CDR2 FNYEAQ (reference sequence). The receptor's source is an adult with an advanced solid tumor such as melanoma, head and neck, liver or kidney cancer. Sequencing was performed on CD4+ or CD8+ T cells sorted from blood, taken in a trial of the OX40 agonist ivuxolimab. The V call is TRBV7-7, the J call TRBJ2-5; either TRBD1 or TRBD2 may fit D (6 bases each). CDR3 sequence: CASSLGGALKETQYF. Here the CDR3 DNA reads TGTGCCAGCAGCCTGGGGGGCGCTTTAAAAGAGACCCAGTACTTC.